This is a list of T cell receptor beta chains from one sample in a study of T cells after yellow fever vaccination. TCRdb analysed the 5' RACE reads with MiXCR anew, one entry per CDR3 protein. The table includes under 300,000 distinct CDR3 sequences, approximately 12% detected once. The sequencing used CD4+ T cells sorted from PBMCs, collected 45 days after the yellow fever booster vaccination. All receptors come from a man younger than 40 who received the YFV17D yellow fever vaccine. CDR3s leave out the opening cysteine and the closing phenylalanine or tryptophan.

v_call	j_call	cdr3_aa
TRBV5-1	TRBJ2-2	ASSLAGANTGELF
TRBV7-2	TRBJ2-4	ASSLVTHTMAKNIQY
TRBV7-2	TRBJ2-3	ASSQTRTSTYTQY
TRBV14	TRBJ2-1	ASSQWRGGSSYNEQF
TRBV5-5	TRBJ2-2	ASSLGQIETGELF
TRBV3-1	TRBJ2-7	ASSQEVAGDRVEQY
TRBV23-1	TRBJ2-7	ARIRQETSYEQY
TRBV5-1	TRBJ2-3	ASSSSTSGSSDTQY
TRBV5-1	TRBJ2-7	ASSLSQGARDEQY
TRBV29-1	TRBJ2-5	SFTIGGGETQY
TRBV20-1	TRBJ1-2	SAREKYGYT
TRBV7-7	TRBJ2-5	ASSNPGTQETQY
TRBV6-5	TRBJ2-3	ASRKGSLAGGWSQY
TRBV4-3	TRBJ2-1	ASSQEGTNEQF
TRBV7-9	TRBJ1-2	ASSLTSSVGDGYT
TRBV3-1	TRBJ1-2	ASSSLDRPNYGYT
TRBV5-1	TRBJ2-3	ASSLSVGANTQY
TRBV15	TRBJ2-1	ATSRPGRYNEQF
TRBV6-2/TRBV6-3	TRBJ1-5	ASGSLRGPQH
TRBV15	TRBJ2-7	ATSRGGGLSYEQY
TRBV12-3/TRBV12-4	TRBJ2-2	ARSSRRLAGGLTGELF
TRBV5-1	TRBJ1-1	ASSFSGGLMNTEAF
TRBV6-2/TRBV6-3	TRBJ1-5	ATSWAADQPQH
TRBV5-1	TRBJ1-1	ASSLDLGQGHMNTEAF
TRBV6-5	TRBJ2-7	ASSYGTDYEQY
TRBV12-3/TRBV12-4	TRBJ2-4	ASGGGKAIQY
TRBV29-1	TRBJ2-5	SVGSLRETQY
TRBV12-3/TRBV12-4	TRBJ2-3	ASSSQAETTTDTQY
TRBV10-1	TRBJ2-3	ASSPGTGADTQY
TRBV10-3	TRBJ2-7	AIGSTGTYEQY
TRBV3-1	TRBJ2-1	AGSQDDGTSGRYTYNEQF
TRBV7-2	TRBJ1-5	ASSLVEGGSNQPQH
TRBV14	TRBJ2-2	ASSTGTSHTGEPF